What follows describes a single T cell receptor (beta chain). Germline V gene lookup returns CDR1 LNHDA and CDR2 SQIVND (reference sequence). This CDR3 region has 16 residues. V lost 10 bases to trimming and J lost 1 base, with 19 bases between them. This entry is derived from a study of tumor and adjacent non-tumor tissue in lung cancer. This sample's RNA came from whole unsorted tissue. Three rounds of nested PCR, following a modified ARM-PCR protocol, produced the TCRbeta library. TCRdb called the multiplex PCR reads again in MiXCR, with one record for every CDR3 protein. Among 70,000 to 80,000 distinct CDR3 sequences listed, about two thirds were seen once.

V usage is TRBV19 and J usage is TRBJ2-2, with D tentatively TRBD1 (5 bases). The receptor comes from a woman aged 40 to 50 with non-small cell lung cancer. Sequencing was done on a sample of lung tumor tissue. This CDR3 is CATISARALNTGELFF. In DNA form, the CDR3 reads TGTGCCACAATATCGGCCAGGGCTCTGAACACCGGGGAGCTGTTTTTT.